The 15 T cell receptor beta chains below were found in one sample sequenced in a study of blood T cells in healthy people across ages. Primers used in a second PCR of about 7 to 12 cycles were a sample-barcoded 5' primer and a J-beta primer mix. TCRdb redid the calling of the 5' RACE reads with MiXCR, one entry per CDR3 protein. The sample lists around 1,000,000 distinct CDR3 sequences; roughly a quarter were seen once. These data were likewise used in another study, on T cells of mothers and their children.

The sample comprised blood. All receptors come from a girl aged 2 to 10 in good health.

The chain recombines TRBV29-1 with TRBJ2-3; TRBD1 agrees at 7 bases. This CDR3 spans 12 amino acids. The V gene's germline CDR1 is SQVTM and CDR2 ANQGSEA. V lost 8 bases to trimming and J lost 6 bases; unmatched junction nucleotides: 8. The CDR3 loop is CSIGTDADTQYF. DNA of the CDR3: TGCAGCATAGGGACAGACGCGGATACGCAGTATTTT.

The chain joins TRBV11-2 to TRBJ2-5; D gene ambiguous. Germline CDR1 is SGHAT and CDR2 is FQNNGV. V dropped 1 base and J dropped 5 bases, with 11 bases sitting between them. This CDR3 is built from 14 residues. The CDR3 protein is CASSLGATGETQYF. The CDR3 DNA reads TGTGCCAGCAGCTTAGGGGCCACCGGGGAGACCCAGTACTTC. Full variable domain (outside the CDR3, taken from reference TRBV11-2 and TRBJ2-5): EAGVAQSPRYKIIEKRQSVAFWCNPISGHATLYWYQQILGQGPKLLIQFQNNGVVDDSQLPKDRFSAERLKGVDSTLKIQPAKLEDSAVYLCASSLGATGETQYFGPGTRLLVL.

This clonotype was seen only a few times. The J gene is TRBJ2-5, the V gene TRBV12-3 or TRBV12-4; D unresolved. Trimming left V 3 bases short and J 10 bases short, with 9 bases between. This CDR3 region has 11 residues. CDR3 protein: CASSFGKGQYF. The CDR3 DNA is TGTGCCAGCAGTTTTGGGAAAGGCCAGTACTTC.

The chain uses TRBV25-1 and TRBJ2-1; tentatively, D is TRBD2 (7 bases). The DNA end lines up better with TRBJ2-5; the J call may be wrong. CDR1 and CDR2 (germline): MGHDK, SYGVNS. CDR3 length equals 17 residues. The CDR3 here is CASSESYLGGRGETQYF. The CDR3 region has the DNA TGTGCCAGCAGTGAATCTTATTTAGGGGGGAGGGGAGAGACCCAGTACTTC.

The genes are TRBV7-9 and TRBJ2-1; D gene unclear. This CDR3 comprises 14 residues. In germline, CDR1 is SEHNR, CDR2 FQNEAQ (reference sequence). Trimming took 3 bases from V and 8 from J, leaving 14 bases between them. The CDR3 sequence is CASSFKGRAHEQFF. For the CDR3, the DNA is TGTGCCAGCAGCTTTAAAGGAAGGGCTCATGAGCAGTTCTTC.

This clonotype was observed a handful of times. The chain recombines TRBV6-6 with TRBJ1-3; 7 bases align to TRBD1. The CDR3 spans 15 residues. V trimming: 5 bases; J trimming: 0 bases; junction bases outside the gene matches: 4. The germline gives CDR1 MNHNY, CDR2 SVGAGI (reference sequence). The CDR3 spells CASSPGQISGNTIYF. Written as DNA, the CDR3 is TGTGCCAGCAGTCCGGGACAGATCTCTGGAAACACCATATATTTT.

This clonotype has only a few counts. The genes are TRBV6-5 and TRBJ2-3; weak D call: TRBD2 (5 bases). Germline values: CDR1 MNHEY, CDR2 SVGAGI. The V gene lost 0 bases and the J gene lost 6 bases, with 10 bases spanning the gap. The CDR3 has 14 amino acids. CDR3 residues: CASSYSGEVDTQYF. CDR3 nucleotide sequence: TGTGCCAGCAGTTACTCGGGAGAGGTTGATACGCAGTATTTT.

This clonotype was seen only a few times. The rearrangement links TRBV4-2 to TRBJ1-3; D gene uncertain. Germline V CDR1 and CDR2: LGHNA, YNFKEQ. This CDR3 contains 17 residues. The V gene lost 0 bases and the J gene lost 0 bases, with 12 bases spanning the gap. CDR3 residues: CASSQDSGRNSGNTIYF. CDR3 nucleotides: TGTGCCAGCAGCCAAGATTCTGGCAGGAACTCTGGAAACACCATATATTTT.

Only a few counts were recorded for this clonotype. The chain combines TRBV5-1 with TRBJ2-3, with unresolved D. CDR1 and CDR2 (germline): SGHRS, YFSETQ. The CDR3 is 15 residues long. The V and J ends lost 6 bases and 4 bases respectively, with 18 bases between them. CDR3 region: CASTQLDQVSDTQYF. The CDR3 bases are TGCGCCAGCACGCAGCTTGATCAAGTATCAGATACGCAGTATTTT.

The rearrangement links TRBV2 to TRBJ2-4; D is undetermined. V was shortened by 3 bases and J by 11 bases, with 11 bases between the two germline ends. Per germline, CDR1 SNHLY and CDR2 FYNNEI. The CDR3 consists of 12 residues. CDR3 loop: CASSDIYYLQYF. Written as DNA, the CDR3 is TGTGCCAGCAGTGATATATACTACCTTCAGTACTTC.

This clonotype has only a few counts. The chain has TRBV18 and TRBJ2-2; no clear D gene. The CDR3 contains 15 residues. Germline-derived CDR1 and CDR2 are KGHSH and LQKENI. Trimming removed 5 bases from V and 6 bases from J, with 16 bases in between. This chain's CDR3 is CASSMSMVSSGELFF. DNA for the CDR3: TGTGCCAGCTCAATGTCAATGGTTTCGTCCGGGGAGCTGTTTTTT.

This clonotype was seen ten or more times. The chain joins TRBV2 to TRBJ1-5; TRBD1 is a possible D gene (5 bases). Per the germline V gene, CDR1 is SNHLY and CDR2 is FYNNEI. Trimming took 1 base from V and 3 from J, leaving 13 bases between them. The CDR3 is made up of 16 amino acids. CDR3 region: CASSEGGWGNNQPQHF. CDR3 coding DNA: TGTGCCAGCAGTGAAGGAGGTTGGGGGAACAATCAGCCCCAGCATTTT.

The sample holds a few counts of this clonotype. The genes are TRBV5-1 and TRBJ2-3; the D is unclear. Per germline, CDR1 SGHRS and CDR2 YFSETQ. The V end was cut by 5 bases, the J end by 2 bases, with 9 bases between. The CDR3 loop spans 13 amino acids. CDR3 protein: CASSVVATDTQYF. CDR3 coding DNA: TGCGCCAGCAGTGTCGTGGCCACAGATACGCAGTATTTT.

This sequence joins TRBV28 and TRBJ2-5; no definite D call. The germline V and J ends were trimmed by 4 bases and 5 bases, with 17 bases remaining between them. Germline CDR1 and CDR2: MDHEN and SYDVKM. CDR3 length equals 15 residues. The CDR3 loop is CASSSPGLIRETQYF. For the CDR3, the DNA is TGTGCCAGCAGTTCCCCCGGGCTCATAAGGGAGACCCAGTACTTC.

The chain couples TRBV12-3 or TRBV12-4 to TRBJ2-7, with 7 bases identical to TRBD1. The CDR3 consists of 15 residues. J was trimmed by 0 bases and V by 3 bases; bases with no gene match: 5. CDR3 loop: CASSFKDRSSYEQYF. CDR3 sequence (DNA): TGTGCCAGCAGTTTTAAGGACAGGTCCTCCTACGAGCAGTACTTC.